This T cell receptor beta chain was profiled in a study of cytomegalovirus exposure and HLA in healthy donors. The study's findings and limits: The study designated around 150 TCR beta chains cytomegalovirus-associated. There were reportedly fewer N-insertions in an Asian-associated ancestry cluster than the approximately 670-donor mean, in a later analysis. A later analysis linked a missense variant in DCLRE1C to the trimming of TCR beta V and J genes. Most of the TCR beta V segments (in an earlier analysis) were productive either about 87% or about 30% of the time.

In germline, CDR1 is MGHDK, CDR2 SYGVNS. Trimming took 9 bases from V and 10 from J; bases not matched to a gene: 12. CDR3 length: 14 amino acids. Primers included in the PCR were 60 Vbeta and 13 Jbeta primers. Sequenced by immunoSEQ multiplex PCR; TCRdb stores in-frame clones only, minus some. The sample holds 150,000 to 200,000 clones, 65% to 80% seen once. Regarding this clone: Its antigen is undetermined.

The TCR comes from a woman aged 45-60 years in good health and CMV-seropositive. This chain links TRBV25-1 with TRBJ1-6; 7 nucleotides align to TRBD1. The material sequenced was PBMCs. The chain's CDR3 is CASYSGGAGSPLHF. As DNA, the CDR3 is TGTGCCAGTTACTCAGGGGGAGCAGGATCACCCCTCCACTTT.